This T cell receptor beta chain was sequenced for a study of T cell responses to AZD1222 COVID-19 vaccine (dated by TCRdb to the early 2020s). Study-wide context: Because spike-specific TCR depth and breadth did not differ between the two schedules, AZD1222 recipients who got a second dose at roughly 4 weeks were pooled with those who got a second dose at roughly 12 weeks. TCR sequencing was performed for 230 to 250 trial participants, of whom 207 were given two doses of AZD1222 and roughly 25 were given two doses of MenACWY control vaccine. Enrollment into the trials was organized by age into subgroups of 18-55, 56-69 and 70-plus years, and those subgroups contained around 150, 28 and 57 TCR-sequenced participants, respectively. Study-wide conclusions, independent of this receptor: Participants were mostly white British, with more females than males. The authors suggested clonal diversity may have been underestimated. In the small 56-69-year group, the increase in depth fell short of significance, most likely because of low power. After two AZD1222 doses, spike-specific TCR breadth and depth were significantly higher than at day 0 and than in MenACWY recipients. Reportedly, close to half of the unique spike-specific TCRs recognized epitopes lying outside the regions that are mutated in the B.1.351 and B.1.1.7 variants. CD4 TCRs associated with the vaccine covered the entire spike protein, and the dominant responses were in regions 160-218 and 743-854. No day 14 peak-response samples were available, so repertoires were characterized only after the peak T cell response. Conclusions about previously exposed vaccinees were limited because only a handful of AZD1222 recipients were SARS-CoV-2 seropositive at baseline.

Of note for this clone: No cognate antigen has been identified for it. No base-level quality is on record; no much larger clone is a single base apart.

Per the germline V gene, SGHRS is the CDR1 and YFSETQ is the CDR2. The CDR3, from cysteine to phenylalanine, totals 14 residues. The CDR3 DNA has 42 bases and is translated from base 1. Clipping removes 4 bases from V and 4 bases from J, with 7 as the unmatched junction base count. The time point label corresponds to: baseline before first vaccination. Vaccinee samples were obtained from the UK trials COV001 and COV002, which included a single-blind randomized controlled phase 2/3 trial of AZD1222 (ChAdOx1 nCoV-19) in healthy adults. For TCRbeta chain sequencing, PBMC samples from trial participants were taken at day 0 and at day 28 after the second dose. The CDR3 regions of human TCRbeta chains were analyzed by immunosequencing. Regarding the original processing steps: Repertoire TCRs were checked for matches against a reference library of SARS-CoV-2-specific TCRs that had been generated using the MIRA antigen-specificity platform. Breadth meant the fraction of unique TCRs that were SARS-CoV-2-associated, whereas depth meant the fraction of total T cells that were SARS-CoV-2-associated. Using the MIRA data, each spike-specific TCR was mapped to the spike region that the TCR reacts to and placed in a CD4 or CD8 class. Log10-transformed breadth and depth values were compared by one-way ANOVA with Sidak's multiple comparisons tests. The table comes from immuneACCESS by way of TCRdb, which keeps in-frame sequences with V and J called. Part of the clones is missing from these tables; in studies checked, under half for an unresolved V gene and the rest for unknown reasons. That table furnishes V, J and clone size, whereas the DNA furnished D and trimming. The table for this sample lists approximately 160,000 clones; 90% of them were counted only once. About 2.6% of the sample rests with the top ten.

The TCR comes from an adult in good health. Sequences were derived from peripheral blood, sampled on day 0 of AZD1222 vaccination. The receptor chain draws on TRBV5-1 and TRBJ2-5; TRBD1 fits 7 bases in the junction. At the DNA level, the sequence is TGCGCCAGCAGCCTAACAGGGGCTTTAGAGACCCAGTACTTC. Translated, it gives CASSLTGALETQYF.